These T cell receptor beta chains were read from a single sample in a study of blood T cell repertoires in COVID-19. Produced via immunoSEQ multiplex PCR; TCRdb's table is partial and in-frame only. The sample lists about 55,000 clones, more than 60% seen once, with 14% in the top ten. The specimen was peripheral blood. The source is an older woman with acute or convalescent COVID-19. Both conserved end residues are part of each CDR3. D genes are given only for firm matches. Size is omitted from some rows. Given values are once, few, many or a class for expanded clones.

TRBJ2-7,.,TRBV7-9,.,TGTGCCAGCAGCTTAGCGAGGACCTACGAGCAGTACTTC,CASSLARTYEQYF
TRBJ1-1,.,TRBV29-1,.,TGCAGCGCTGATGGGGGGGTAGCTTTCTTT,CSADGGVAFF
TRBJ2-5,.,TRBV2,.,TGTGCCAGCACTCGGGAAGAGACCCAGTACTTC,CASTREETQYF
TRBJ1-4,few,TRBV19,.,TGTGCCAGTAGTACCCTCGGCAGGGGCAGTGAAAAACTGTTTTTT,CASSTLGRGSEKLFF
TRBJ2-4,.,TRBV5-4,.,TGTGCCAGCAGCCTAAAGACAGCTGCCAAAAACATTCAGTACTTC,CASSLKTAAKNIQYF
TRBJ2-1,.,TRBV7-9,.,TGTGCCAGCACCCCTCCCCTTACGACATTTACCTACAATGAGCAGTTCTTC,CASTPPLTTFTYNEQFF
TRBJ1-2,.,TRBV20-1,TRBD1,TGCAGTGCTAGTCAAGGGGGCCAATATGGCTACACCTTC,CSASQGGQYGYTF
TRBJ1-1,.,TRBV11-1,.,TGTGCCAGCAGCTTAGGGAGGTGGGCGCGAAGCACTGAAGCTTTCTTT,CASSLGRWARSTEAFF
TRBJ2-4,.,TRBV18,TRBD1,TGTGCCAGCTCACCAAAGCCGGGACAGGGGGCGTCCAAAAACATTCAGTACTTC,CASSPKPGQGASKNIQYF
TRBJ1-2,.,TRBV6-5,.,TGTGCCAGCGGGCACTACACGAGGGGGAACTATGGCTACACCTTC,CASGHYTRGNYGYTF
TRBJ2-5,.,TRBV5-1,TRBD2,TGCGCCAGCAGCCTCTTCGGGGGGCTAGCGGGGAGGCAAGAGACCCAGTACTTC,CASSLFGGLAGRQETQYF
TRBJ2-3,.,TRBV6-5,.,TGTGCCAGCAGTTATACTAGGACCGTAGACGATACGCAGTATTTT,CASSYTRTVDDTQYF
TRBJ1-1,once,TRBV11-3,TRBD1,TGTGCCAGCAGCTTAGAAGGGACAGCTGGAGGTGAAGCTTTCTTT,CASSLEGTAGGEAFF
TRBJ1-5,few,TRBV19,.,TGTGCCAGTAGTATACTCGGGGGCAATCAGCCCCAGCATTTT,CASSILGGNQPQHF
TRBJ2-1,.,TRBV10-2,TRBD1,TGCGCCAGCAATGGACAGGGATTCTACAATGAGCAGTTCTTC,CASNGQGFYNEQFF
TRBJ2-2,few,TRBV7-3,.,TGTGCCAGCAGCTCGGACAGCTCCACCGGGGAGCTGTTTTTT,CASSSDSSTGELFF
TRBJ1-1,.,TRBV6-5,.,TGTGCCAGCAGTTATATACAGGGTCGGACTGAAGCTTTCTTT,CASSYIQGRTEAFF
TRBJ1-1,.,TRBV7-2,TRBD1,TGTGCCAGCCTACTGCGAGGACAGGGGGTGAACACTGAAGCTTTCTTT,CASLLRGQGVNTEAFF
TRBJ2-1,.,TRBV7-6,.,TGTGCCAGCAGCTTAGAACTAGTCAGGGGCAATGAGCAGTTCTTC,CASSLELVRGNEQFF
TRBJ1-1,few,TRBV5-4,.,TGTGCCAGCAGTTCCGTCGGGGTAACTGAAGCTTTCTTT,CASSSVGVTEAFF
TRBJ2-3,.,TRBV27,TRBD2,TGTGCCAGCAAGACTAGCGGGGCTGGGGGAGATACGCAGTATTTT,CASKTSGAGGDTQYF
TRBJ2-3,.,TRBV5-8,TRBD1,TGTGCCAGCAGCTTGGGGGACAGGGGATCAGATACGCAGTATTTT,CASSLGDRGSDTQYF
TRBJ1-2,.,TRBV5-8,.,TGTGCCAGCAGCTTGGGCGGCAGCAACTATGGCTACACCTTC,CASSLGGSNYGYTF
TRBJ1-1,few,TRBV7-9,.,TGTGCCAGCAGCTACCCGGCGGGGGCAGGCACTGAAGCTTTCTTT,CASSYPAGAGTEAFF
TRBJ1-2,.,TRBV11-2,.,TGTGCCAGCAGCTTAGATCCGGGGGTTAACTATGGCTACACCTTC,CASSLDPGVNYGYTF
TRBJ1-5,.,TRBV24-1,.,TGTGCCACCAGTGATTTAAAGGGCCCTCAGGGAATCGATCAGCCCCAGCATTTT,CATSDLKGPQGIDQPQHF
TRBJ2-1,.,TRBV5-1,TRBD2,TGCGCCAGCAGCTTGGCCGGACTAGCGGGGGAGAGGTGGGATGAGCAGTTCTTC,CASSLAGLAGERWDEQFF
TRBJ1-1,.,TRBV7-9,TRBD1,TGTGCCAGCAGCTCCCGGACAGGATTGAACACTGAAGCTTTCTTT,CASSSRTGLNTEAFF
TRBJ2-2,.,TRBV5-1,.,TGCGCCAGCAGCTTGAGGCAGGCCCTAAACACCGGGGAGCTGTTTTTT,CASSLRQALNTGELFF
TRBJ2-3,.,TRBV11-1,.,TGTGCCAGCAGCCTAGGAGGGGGAGCTATCACAGATACGCAGTATTTT,CASSLGGGAITDTQYF
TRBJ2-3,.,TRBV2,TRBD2,TGTGCCAGCAAAGCGGGGGGGCTAACTTTAAATACGCAGTATTTT,CASKAGGLTLNTQYF
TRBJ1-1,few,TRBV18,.,TGTGCCAGCTCACCCCTGGGGAGGACCTGGGGGACTGAAGCTTTCTTT,CASSPLGRTWGTEAFF
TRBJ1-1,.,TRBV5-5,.,TGTGCCAGCAGCTTGGCCTCAGTCATGAACACTGAAGCTTTCTTT,CASSLASVMNTEAFF
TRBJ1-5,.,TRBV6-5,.,TGTGCCAGCAGCTGGGGGGGAAATCAGCCCCAGCATTTT,CASSWGGNQPQHF
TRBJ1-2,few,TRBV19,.,TGTGCCAGTCGGACCACAGGAAACTATGGCTACACCTTC,CASRTTGNYGYTF
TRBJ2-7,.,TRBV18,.,TGTGCCAGCTCACCTGCGGGGACCTCCTACGAGCAGTACTTC,CASSPAGTSYEQYF
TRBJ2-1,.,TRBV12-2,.,TGTGCAAGTCGCGTACGGGACAGGGGGTTTGTGAATGAGCAGTTCTTC,CASRVRDRGFVNEQFF
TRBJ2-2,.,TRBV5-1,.,TGCGCCAGCAGCTTATTAGCGGACACCAACACCGGGGAGCTGTTTTTT,CASSLLADTNTGELFF
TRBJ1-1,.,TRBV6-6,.,TGTGCCAGCAGTTACCCACAGGGTTTACGAGCTTTCTTT,CASSYPQGLRAFF
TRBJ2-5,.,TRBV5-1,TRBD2,TGCGCCAGCAGCTCTAGGACTAGCGGAATACAAGAGACCCAGTACTTC,CASSSRTSGIQETQYF
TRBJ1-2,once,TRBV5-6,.,TGTGCCAGCAGCACCCCGGGAACGGTACACTATGGCTACACCTTC,CASSTPGTVHYGYTF
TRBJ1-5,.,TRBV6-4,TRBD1,TGTGCCAGCAGTCCAACAGGGGGGAGCAATCAGCCCCAGCATTTT,CASSPTGGSNQPQHF